Below are 21 T cell receptor beta chains sequenced from a single sample in a study of T cell clonality in common variable immunodeficiency. Findings and limits, study-wide: Fewer deletions and N-nucleotide insertions were reportedly seen in common variable immunodeficiency TCR beta sequences.

TCRdb's copy holds only in-frame clones and misses some; the assay was immunoSEQ multiplex PCR. This sample carries around 33,000 clones, none of them present only once. These receptors are not linked to any known antigen. Input material: peripheral blood mononuclear cells. The receptors originated from a human donor with common variable immunodeficiency.

Remarks on this clone: Read sequence stops 3 residues before the CDR3 end, and the germline J gene provides the missing end. This chain connects TRBV19 to TRBJ2-7; 9 positions match TRBD2. The trim removed 7 bases at V and 0 bases at J, leaving 7 bases unmatched. There are 15 residues in the CDR3. Germline CDR1 is LNHDA and CDR2 is SQIVND (reference sequence). The CDR3 protein is CASMSSGVSSYEQYF. The sequenced part of the CDR3 DNA is TGTGCCAGTATGTCTAGCGGGGTGAGCTCCTACGAG.

This clone was picked up many times. The CDR3 end lies 3 residues beyond the end of the read and is filled in from the germline J gene. The chain links TRBV5-1 to TRBJ1-4; D is uncertain. The CDR3 contains 15 residues. V lost 0 bases and J 3 bases, leaving 9 bases between the germline ends. Germline lookup yields CDR1 SGHRS and CDR2 YFSETQ. The DNA read from the CDR3 is TGCGCCAGCAGCTTGGAAGCTATCCCTAATGAAAAA. Encoded protein: CASSLEAIPNEK. The complete CDR3 reads CASSLEAIPNEKLFF. The full variable domain, completed using reference TRBV5-1 and TRBJ1-4, is KAGVTQTPRYLIKTRGQQVTLSCSPISGHRSVSWYQQTPGQGLQFLFEYFSETQRNKGNFPGRFSGRQFSNSRSEMNVSTLELGDSALYLCASSLEAIPNEKLFFGSGTQLSVL.

In its sample, this clone was seen many times. The read falls 3 residues short of the CDR3 end, and the missing part is taken from the germline J gene. The chain is built from TRBV7-3 and TRBJ2-1, with TRBD2 identical over 10 bases. CDR1 and CDR2 from the germline V gene are SGHTA and FQGTGA. Trimming at V came to 3 bases and at J to 3 bases, leaving 8 bases not matched to a gene. This CDR3 comprises 17 residues. CDR3 protein: CASSFSSGRKFYNEQFF. The sequenced CDR3 bases are TGTGCCAGCAGCTTTTCTAGCGGGAGAAAGTTCTACAATGAG.

This clone was counted many times. The read terminates 3 residues before the CDR3 end, so the remaining end is supplied by the germline J gene. The chain combines TRBV5-4 with TRBJ1-1; 11 bases match TRBD1. CDR1 and CDR2 from the germline V gene are SGHNT and YYREEE (reference sequence). This CDR3 has 16 residues. Trimming removed 4 bases from V and 4 bases from J; junction bases left unmatched: 9. CDR3 bases read: TGTGCCAGCAGCGACAGGACAGGGGGCGTCGGCACTGAA. Residues: CASSDRTGGVGTE. The CDR3 in full is CASSDRTGGVGTEAFF. The variable domain in full, completed from reference TRBV5-4 and TRBJ1-1, reads ETGVTQSPTHLIKTRGQQVTLRCSSQSGHNTVSWYQQALGQGPQFIFQYYREEENGRGNFPPRFSGLQFPNYSSELNVNALELDDSALYLCASSDRTGGVGTEAFFGQGTRLTVV.

This clone was detected many times. The read comes to an end 3 residues before the CDR3 does, leaving the germline J gene to fill in the end. This sequence joins TRBV6-2 or TRBV6-3 and TRBJ1-5; 8 bases line up with TRBD1. V lost 6 bases, J lost 6 bases, and 7 bases stayed unmatched. The CDR3 length is 14 residues. CDR1 is MNHEY and CDR2 is SVGEGT in the germline V gene. The CDR3 region is CASRPTGGVQPQHF. CDR3 DNA (partial): TGTGCCAGCAGGCCCACAGGGGGTGTTCAGCCC.

This clone was recorded many times. The CDR3 end lies 3 residues beyond the end of the read and is filled in from the germline J gene. This rearrangement joins TRBV20-1 to TRBJ1-5, with D maybe TRBD1 (5 bases). CDR3 length: 14 amino acids. Trimming shortened V by 6 bases and J by 1 base, and 13 bases separated the two germline ends. The germline V gene encodes CDR1 DFQATT and CDR2 SNEGSKA (reference sequence). The sequenced CDR3 bases are TGCAGTGCCACCGGGGGGATGAGCAATCAGCCC. Amino acids: CSATGGMSNQP. The full-length CDR3 reads as CSATGGMSNQPQHF.

This clone turned up a few times. The sequenced fragment ends 3 residues before the CDR3 boundary, so the rest is inferred from the germline J gene. This chain links TRBV7-9 with TRBJ1-1; TRBD1 is a possible D gene (5 bases). Germline assignment: CDR1 SEHNR and CDR2 FQNEAQ (reference sequence). There are 15 residues in the CDR3. Trimming shortened V by 1 base and J by 4 bases, and 13 bases separated the two germline ends. CDR3 DNA (partial): TGTGCCAGCAGCTTAGTAAGCGGGGGGAGCACTGAA. It encodes CASSLVSGGSTE. The CDR3 in full is CASSLVSGGSTEAFF.

This clone was seen at least ten times. The read gets to within 3 residues of the CDR3 end, and the germline J gene fills in the rest. The chain joins TRBV29-1 to TRBJ1-4; D gene unclear. V was cut by 7 bases and J by 8 bases, with 17 bases left in between. The CDR3 loop spans 13 amino acids. The germline gives CDR1 SQVTM, CDR2 ANQGSEA. CDR3 DNA (partial): TGCAGCGCCCAAATGGGCATTTACGAAAAA. This gives the protein CSAQMGIYEK. The whole CDR3 is CSAQMGIYEKLFF.

This clone was recorded many times. The DNA read from the CDR3 is TGTGCCAGTAGTATCAGTTCGCCGGCTAGCGGGAGGGACGAG. Its protein product is CASSISSPASGRDE. The whole CDR3 protein reads CASSISSPASGRDEQYF. The chain carries TRBV19 and TRBJ2-7; TRBD2 matches at 12 bases. With the read ending 3 residues before the CDR3 end, the germline J gene is used to fill in that end. V lost 3 bases to trimming and J lost 5 bases; unmatched junction nucleotides: 11. This CDR3 has 17 residues. The germline V gene has CDR1 LNHDA and CDR2 SQIVND (reference sequence).

This clone was seen ten or more times. The CDR3 goes on 3 residues after the read ends, and that part is filled in from the germline J gene. The chain uses TRBV18 and TRBJ1-2; D gene unclear. This CDR3 spans 15 amino acids. CDR1 and CDR2 (germline): KGHSH, LQKENI. Trimming left V 1 base short and J 1 base short, with 10 bases between. CDR3 DNA (partial): TGTGCCAGCTCACCACTCTTAGGGCGTAACTATGGC. Amino acid sequence: CASSPLLGRNYG. The entire CDR3 reads CASSPLLGRNYGYTF.

This clone was seen many times. The CDR3 bases that were read are TGTGCCAGCAGTTTTAACAACGCTAATGAAAAA. Amino acid sequence: CASSFNNANEK. The whole CDR3 reads CASSFNNANEKLFF. The chain has TRBV6-4 and TRBJ1-4; D unclear. Read coverage stops 3 residues before the CDR3 terminus; the germline J gene supplies the remainder. Per the germline V gene, CDR1 is MRHNA and CDR2 is SNTAGT. CDR3 length: 14 amino acids. Trimming pared 5 bases from V and 3 bases from J, leaving 10 bases between.

In its sample, this clone was seen many times. The read gets to within 3 residues of the CDR3 end, and the germline J gene fills in the rest. J is TRBJ2-1 and V is TRBV19, with TRBD2 matching 10 bases. Per germline, CDR1 LNHDA and CDR2 SQIVND (reference sequence). The CDR3 totals 15 residues. After removal of 5 bases from V and 8 bases from J, the junction contained 9 bases not matched to a gene. The CDR3: CASSRSSGRFDEQFF. The sequenced part of the CDR3 DNA is TGTGCCAGTAGTCGGAGTAGCGGGAGGTTTGATGAG. Using reference TRBV19 and TRBJ2-1 for the parts outside the CDR3, the full variable domain is DGGITQSPKYLFRKEGQNVTLSCEQNLNHDAMYWYRQDPGQGLRLIYYSQIVNDFQKGDIAEGYSVSREKKESFPLTVTSAQKNPTAFYLCASSRSSGRFDEQFFGPGTRLTVL.

This clone was seen repeatedly, ten times or more. Read coverage stops 3 residues before the CDR3 terminus; the germline J gene supplies the remainder. The chain employs TRBV12-3 or TRBV12-4 and TRBJ2-1, with 9 bases that match TRBD2. After removal of 6 bases from V and 4 bases from J, the junction contained 7 bases not matched to a gene. CDR3 size: 15 residues. The sequenced CDR3 bases are TGTGCCAGCAGCATTAGCGGGAGAGGGTACAATGAG. Translated, it gives CASSISGRGYNE. The entire CDR3 protein is CASSISGRGYNEQFF.

In its sample, this clone was seen a few times. CDR3 DNA (partial): TGTGCCAGCAGCTTAAAGGGGGCCGCTGCCATCCCGGCCCAAGAGACC. Protein sequence: CASSLKGAAAIPAQET. The CDR3 as a whole reads CASSLKGAAAIPAQETQYF. This chain uses TRBV7-3 with TRBJ2-5, with 7 bases lining up with TRBD1. The read ends 3 residues shy of where the CDR3 ends; the end is completed using the germline J gene. Germline V gene sequence: CDR1 SGHTA, CDR2 FQGTGA. The CDR3 sequence is 19 residues long. The V and J ends lost 1 base and 1 base, in that order; junction bases with no gene match: 15. Filled out from reference TRBV7-3 and TRBJ2-5, the complete variable domain reads GAGVSQTPSNKVTEKGKYVELRCDPISGHTALYWYRQSLGQGPEFLIYFQGTGAADDSGLPNDRFFAVRPEGSVSTLKIQRTERGDSAVYLCASSLKGAAAIPAQETQYFGPGTRLLVL.

This clone was recorded at least ten times. The CDR3 goes on 3 residues after the read ends, and that part is filled in from the germline J gene. V is TRBV28 and J is TRBJ1-5; D gene uncertain. V was trimmed by 3 bases and J by 1 base, leaving 10 bases between them. Per the germline V gene, CDR1 is MDHEN and CDR2 is SYDVKM. This CDR3 comprises 15 residues. CDR3: CASSFGVISNQPQHF. Partial CDR3 DNA: TGTGCCAGCAGTTTCGGGGTTATCAGCAATCAGCCC.

This clone has at least ten counts. At one end the junction does not follow the germline gene, possibly because of a read error. The DNA ends 3 residues before the CDR3 does, and the rest of the CDR3 is filled in from the germline J gene. The J gene is TRBJ1-2, the V gene TRBV27, with a weak D call TRBD1 (5 bases). Germline values: CDR1 MNHEY, CDR2 SMNVEV (reference sequence). This CDR3 is 11 amino acids long. The covered CDR3 bases are TGTGCCACCAGTTTCGGGGGTGGC. This sequence encodes CATSFGGG. The entire CDR3 protein reads CATSFGGGYTF.

There are a few counts of this clone. The CDR3 is cut off 3 residues early in the read; its end comes from the germline J gene. This rearrangement joins TRBV7-2 to TRBJ1-6; 7 bases are a match to TRBD1. Germline V gene sequence: CDR1 SGHTA, CDR2 FQGNSA. V lost 1 base, J lost 10 bases, and 7 bases stayed unmatched. This CDR3 is 15 amino acids long. This chain's CDR3 is CASSLVQGVGSPLHF. The DNA read from the CDR3 is TGTGCCAGCAGCTTAGTGCAGGGGGTCGGCTCACCC.

This clone was recorded many times. The CDR3 end is not reached by the read, which stops 3 residues before it; the germline J gene fills it in. The J gene is TRBJ1-2, the V gene TRBV29-1, with 8 bases identical to TRBD1. Germline V gene sequence: CDR1 SQVTM, CDR2 ANQGSEA. There are 14 residues in the CDR3. The V and J ends lost 6 bases and 4 bases, in that order; junction bases with no gene match: 10. CDR3 in amino acids: CSVVLQGVFYGYTF. Incomplete CDR3 DNA: TGCAGCGTCGTTCTACAGGGGGTCTTCTATGGC.

This clone was recorded a few times. From the germline J gene comes the end of the CDR3, since the read stops 3 residues before it. The chain recombines TRBV7-8 with TRBJ1-1, with D possibly being TRBD1 (5 bases). The CDR3 consists of 14 residues. From germline, CDR1 is SGHVS and CDR2 FQNEAQ. The CDR3 loop reads CASSFGGAADVAFF. CDR3 DNA (partial): TGTGCCAGCAGCTTTGGTGGGGCCGCCGATGTG.

Of note for this clone: The read is 3 residues too short to cover the CDR3 end, so that end is filled in from the germline J gene. The chain carries TRBV7-6 and TRBJ1-1; 7 nucleotides align to TRBD1. The CDR3 covers 15 residues. The germline gives CDR1 SGHVS, CDR2 FNYEAQ. J lost 1 base, V lost 2 bases, and 4 bases had no gene match. CDR3 region: CASSLRGQRNTEAFF. Incomplete CDR3 DNA: TGTGCCAGCAGCTTAAGGGGACAGAGGAACACTGAA. Variable domain in full (rest from reference TRBV7-6 and TRBJ1-1): GAGVSQSPRYKVTKRGQDVALRCDPISGHVSLYWYRQALGQGPEFLTYFNYEAQQDKSGLPNDRFSAERPEGSISTLTIQRTEQRDSAMYRCASSLRGQRNTEAFFGQGTRLTVV.

On this clone: Sequencing ends 3 residues short of the CDR3 end; the germline J gene provides the rest. This sequence joins TRBV19 and TRBJ1-5; 12 bases map to TRBD1. Germline CDR1 reads LNHDA; CDR2 reads SQIVND (reference sequence). The CDR3 sequence is 16 residues long. Unmatched junction bases numbered 10, after V lost 4 bases and J lost 9 bases. Partial CDR3 DNA: TGTGCCAGTAGTAGAACCGGGACAGGGGGCGATTTGCCC. This gives the protein CASSRTGTGGDLP. The complete CDR3 sequence is CASSRTGTGGDLPQHF. Full variable domain (missing parts from reference TRBV19 and TRBJ1-5): DGGITQSPKYLFRKEGQNVTLSCEQNLNHDAMYWYRQDPGQGLRLIYYSQIVNDFQKGDIAEGYSVSREKKESFPLTVTSAQKNPTAFYLCASSRTGTGGDLPQHFGDGTRLSIL.